This TCR beta chain emerged from a study of cytomegalovirus exposure and HLA in healthy donors. General study points: Certain indistinguishable V segments, among them TRBV6-2 and TRBV6-3, were excluded. Reportedly, a later analysis found an Asian-associated ancestry cluster had fewer N-insertions than the approximately 670-donor mean.

The CDR3 is made up of 12 amino acids. Germline CDR1 reads MDHEN; CDR2 reads SYDVKM. Trimming removed 8 bases from V and 1 base from J; junction bases left unmatched: 1. The PCR employed 60 Vbeta primers together with 13 Jbeta primers. TCRdb keeps only in-frame clones here, not all; method: immunoSEQ multiplex PCR. Among about 62,000 clones, approximately 80% were seen once, and the ten largest hold around 2.9%. Note on this clone: The target antigen is unknown.

The J gene is TRBJ1-1, the V gene TRBV28; 7 bases line up with TRBD1. Input material: PBMCs. This TCR derives from a woman under 40 in good health and CMV-seronegative. CDR3 residues: CASGTENTEAFF. The CDR3, as DNA: TGTGCCAGCGGGACAGAGAACACTGAAGCTTTCTTT.